The T cell receptor beta chain under discussion was sequenced for a study of shared clonotypes between healthy human individuals. Over several immunoSEQ plates, each subset's genomic DNA was distributed in even portions. Produced via immunoSEQ multiplex PCR; TCRdb's table is partial and in-frame only. The data contain about 2.4 million clones, under 95% of them seen just once; the ten biggest clones take up more than 0.35%. General observations from the study: Limitation of the genetic and exposure-history diversity represented came from the few donors.

With regard to this clone: The antigen is not known.

The CDR3 spans 15 residues. CDR1 and CDR2 (germline): SGDLS, YYNGEE. The V gene lost 0 bases and the J gene lost 4 bases, with 10 bases spanning the gap. The chain combines TRBV9 with TRBJ2-2, with a tentative D call TRBD2 (5 bases). This sequence originates from a man aged 18 to 29 in good health. Some clones in this sample may be carry-over from other donors' samples. Input material: naive CD4+ T cells from PBMCs. Subset: CD45RA+ positively selected. DNA of the CDR3: TGTGCCAGCAGCGTAGCAAGGGCGGGCACCGGGGAGCTGTTTTTT. Encoded protein: CASSVARAGTGELFF. The complete variable domain, with remaining parts taken from reference TRBV9 and TRBJ2-2, reads DSGVTQTPKHLITATGQRVTLRCSPRSGDLSVYWYQQSLDQGLQFLIQYYNGEERAKGNILERFSAQQFPDLHSELNLSSLELGDSALYFCASSVARAGTGELFFGEGSRLTVL.